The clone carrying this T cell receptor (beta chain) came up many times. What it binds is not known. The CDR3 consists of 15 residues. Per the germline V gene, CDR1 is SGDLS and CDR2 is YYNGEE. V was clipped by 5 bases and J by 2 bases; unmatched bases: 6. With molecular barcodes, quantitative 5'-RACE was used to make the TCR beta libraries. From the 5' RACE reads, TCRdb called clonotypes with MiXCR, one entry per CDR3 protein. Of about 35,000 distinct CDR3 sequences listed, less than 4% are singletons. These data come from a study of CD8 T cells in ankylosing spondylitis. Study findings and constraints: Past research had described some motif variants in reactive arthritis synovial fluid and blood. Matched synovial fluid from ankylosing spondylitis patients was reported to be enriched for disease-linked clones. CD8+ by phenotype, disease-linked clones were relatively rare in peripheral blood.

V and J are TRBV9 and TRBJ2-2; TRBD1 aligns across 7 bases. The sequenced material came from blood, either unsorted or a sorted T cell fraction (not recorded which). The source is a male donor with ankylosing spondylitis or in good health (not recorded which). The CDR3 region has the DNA TGTGCCAGCAGTGAACAGGGGAGAAACACCGGGGAGCTGTTTTTT. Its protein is CASSEQGRNTGELFF.